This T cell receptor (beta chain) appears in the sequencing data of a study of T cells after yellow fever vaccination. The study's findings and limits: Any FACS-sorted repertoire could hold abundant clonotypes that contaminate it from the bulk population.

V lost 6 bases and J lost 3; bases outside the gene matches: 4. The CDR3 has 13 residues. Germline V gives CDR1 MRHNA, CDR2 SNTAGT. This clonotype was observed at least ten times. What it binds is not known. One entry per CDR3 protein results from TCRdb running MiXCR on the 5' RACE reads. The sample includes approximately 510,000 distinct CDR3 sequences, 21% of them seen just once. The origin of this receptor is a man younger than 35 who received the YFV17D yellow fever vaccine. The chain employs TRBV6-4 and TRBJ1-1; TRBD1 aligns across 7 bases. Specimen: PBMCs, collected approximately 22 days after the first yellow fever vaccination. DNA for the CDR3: TGTGCCAGCAGGGCCAGGGGGGACACTGAAGCTTTCTTT. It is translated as CASRARGDTEAFF.